The present T cell receptor beta chain was sequenced within a study of monozygotic twins with inflammatory bowel disease. TCRdb reprocessed the 5' RACE reads and stores each CDR3 protein as one record, lacking DNA. This listing includes about 160,000 distinct CDR3 sequences. The germline CDR1 and CDR2 sequences are MDHEN and SYDVKM. The CDR3 length is 14 residues. This chain joins TRBV28 and TRBJ1-6. This clonotype was obtained from a human donor with ulcerative colitis or Crohn's disease, or a healthy co-twin of an affected twin (not recorded which). The sample taken for sequencing was blood. The CDR3 protein is CASSPRPGYSPLHF.